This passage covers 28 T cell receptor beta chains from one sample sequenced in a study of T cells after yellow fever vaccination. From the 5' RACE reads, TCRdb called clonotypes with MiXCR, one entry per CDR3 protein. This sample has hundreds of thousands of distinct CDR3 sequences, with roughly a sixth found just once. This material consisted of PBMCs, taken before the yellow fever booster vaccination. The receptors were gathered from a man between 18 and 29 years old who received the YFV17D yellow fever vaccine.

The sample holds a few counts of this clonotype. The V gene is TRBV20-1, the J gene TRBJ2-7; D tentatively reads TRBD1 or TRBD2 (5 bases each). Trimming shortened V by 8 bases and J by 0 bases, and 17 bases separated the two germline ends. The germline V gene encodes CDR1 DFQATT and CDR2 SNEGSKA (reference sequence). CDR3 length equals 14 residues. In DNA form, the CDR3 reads TGCAGTCCCGGGGCCCGACATAGCTCCTACGAGCAGTACGTC. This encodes CSPGARHSSYEQYV.

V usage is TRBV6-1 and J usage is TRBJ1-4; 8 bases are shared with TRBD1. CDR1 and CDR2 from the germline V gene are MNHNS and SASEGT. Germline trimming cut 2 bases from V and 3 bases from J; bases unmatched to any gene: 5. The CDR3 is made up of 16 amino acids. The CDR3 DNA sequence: TGTGCCAGCAGTGAAAGGGGGACAGGTCCTAATGAAAAACTGTTTTTT. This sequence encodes CASSERGTGPNEKLFF.

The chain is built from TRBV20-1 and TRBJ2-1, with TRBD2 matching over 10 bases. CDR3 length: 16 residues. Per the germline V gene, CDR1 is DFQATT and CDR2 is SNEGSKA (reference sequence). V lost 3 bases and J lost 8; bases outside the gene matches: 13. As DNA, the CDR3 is TGCAGTGCTAGTCAAGAGCGGGGGGGTCTTGGCGATGAGCAGTTCTTC. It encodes CSASQERGGLGDEQFF.

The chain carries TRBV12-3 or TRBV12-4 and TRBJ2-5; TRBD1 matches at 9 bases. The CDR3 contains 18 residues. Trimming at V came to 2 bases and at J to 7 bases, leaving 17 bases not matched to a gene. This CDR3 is CASSLLALDRGVRGTQYF. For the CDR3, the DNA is TGTGCCAGCAGTTTATTGGCCCTGGACAGGGGCGTCCGGGGGACCCAGTACTTC.

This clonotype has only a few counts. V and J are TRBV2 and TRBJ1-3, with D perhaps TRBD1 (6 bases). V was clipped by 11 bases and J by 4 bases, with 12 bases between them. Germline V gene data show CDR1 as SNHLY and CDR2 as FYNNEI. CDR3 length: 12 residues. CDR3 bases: TGTGCCCAAGGGGGATTCGGAAACACCATATATTTT. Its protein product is CAQGGFGNTIYF.

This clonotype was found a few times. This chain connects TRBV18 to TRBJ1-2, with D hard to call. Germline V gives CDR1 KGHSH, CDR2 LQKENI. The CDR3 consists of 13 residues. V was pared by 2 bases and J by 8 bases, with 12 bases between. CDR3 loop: CASSPSRYEGYTF. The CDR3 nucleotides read TGTGCCAGCTCACCATCCCGGTACGAAGGCTACACCTTC.

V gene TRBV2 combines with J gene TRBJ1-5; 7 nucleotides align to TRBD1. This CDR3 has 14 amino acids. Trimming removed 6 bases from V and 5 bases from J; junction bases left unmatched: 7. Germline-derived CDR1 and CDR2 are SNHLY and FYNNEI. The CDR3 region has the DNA TGTGCCAGCAGGCCCAGGGGGTTGTATCAGCCCCAGCATTTT. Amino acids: CASRPRGLYQPQHF. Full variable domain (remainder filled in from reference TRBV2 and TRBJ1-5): EPEVTQTPSHQVTQMGQEVILRCVPISNHLYFYWYRQILGQKVEFLVSFYNNEISEKSEIFDDQFSVERPDGSNFTLKIRSTKLEDSAMYFCASRPRGLYQPQHFGDGTRLSIL.

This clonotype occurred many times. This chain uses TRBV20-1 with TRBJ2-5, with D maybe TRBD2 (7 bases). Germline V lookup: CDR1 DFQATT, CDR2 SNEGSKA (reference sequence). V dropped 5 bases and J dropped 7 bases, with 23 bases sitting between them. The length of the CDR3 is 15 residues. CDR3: CSAGRGGATFGTQYF. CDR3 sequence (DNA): TGCAGTGCTGGGCGTGGGGGGGCCACGTTCGGGACCCAGTACTTC.

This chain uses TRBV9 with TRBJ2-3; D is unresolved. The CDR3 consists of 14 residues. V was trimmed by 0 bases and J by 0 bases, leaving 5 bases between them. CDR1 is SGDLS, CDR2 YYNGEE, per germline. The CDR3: CASSVEDSTDTQYF. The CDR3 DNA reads TGTGCCAGCAGCGTAGAGGACAGCACAGATACGCAGTATTTT.

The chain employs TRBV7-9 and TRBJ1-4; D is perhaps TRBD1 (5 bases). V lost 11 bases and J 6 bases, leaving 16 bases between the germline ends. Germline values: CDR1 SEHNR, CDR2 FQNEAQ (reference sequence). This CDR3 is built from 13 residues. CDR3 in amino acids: CAGQPAGDEKLFF. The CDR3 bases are TGTGCCGGGCAACCGGCGGGGGATGAAAAACTGTTTTTT.

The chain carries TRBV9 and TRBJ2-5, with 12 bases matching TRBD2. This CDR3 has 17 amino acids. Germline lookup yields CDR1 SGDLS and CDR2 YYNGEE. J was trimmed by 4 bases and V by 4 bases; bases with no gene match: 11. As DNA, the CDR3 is TGTGCCAGCAGCTTAGGACTAGCGGGGAGGAGCGGAGAGACCCAGTACTTC. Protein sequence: CASSLGLAGRSGETQYF. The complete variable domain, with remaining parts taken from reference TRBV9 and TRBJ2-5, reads DSGVTQTPKHLITATGQRVTLRCSPRSGDLSVYWYQQSLDQGLQFLIQYYNGEERAKGNILERFSAQQFPDLHSELNLSSLELGDSALYFCASSLGLAGRSGETQYFGPGTRLLVL.

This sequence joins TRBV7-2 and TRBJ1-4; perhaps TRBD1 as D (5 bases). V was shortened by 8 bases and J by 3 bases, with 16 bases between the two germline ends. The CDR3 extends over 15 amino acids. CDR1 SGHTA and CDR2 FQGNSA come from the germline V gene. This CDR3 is CASSGGGTANEKLFF. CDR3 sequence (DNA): TGTGCCAGCTCTGGCGGGGGGACGGCTAATGAAAAACTGTTTTTT.

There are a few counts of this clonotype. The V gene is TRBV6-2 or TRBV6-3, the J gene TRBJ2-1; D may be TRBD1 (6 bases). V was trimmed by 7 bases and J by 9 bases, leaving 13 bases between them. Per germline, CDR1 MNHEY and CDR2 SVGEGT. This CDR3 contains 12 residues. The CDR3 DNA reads TGTGCCAGCAAGGGGGACCCGCTTGAGCAGTTCTTC. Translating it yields CASKGDPLEQFF.

The CDR3 DNA reads TGTGCCAGCAACCATCAGGGGATTTCGTTGGGCAATGAGCAGTTCTTC. Protein product: CASNHQGISLGNEQFF. The chain is built from TRBV7-2 and TRBJ2-1; TRBD1 is a possible D gene (6 bases). The CDR3 contains 16 residues. Per germline, CDR1 SGHTA and CDR2 FQGNSA. Trimming removed 7 bases at V and 6 bases at J, with 22 bases between.

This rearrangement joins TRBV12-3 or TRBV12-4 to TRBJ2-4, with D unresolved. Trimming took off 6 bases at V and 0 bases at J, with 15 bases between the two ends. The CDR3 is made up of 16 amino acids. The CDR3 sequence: CASSLLLLLAKNIQYF. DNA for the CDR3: TGTGCCAGCAGCCTCCTCTTACTATTAGCCAAAAACATTCAGTACTTC.

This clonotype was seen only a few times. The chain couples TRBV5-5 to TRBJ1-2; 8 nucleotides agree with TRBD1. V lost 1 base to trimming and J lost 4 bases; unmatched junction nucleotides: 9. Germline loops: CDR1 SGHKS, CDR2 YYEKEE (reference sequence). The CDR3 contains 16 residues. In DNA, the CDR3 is TGTGCCAGCAGCTTGTCTTGGGACAGGAGATTCTATGGCTACACCTTC. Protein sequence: CASSLSWDRRFYGYTF. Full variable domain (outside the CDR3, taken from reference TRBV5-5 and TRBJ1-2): DAGVTQSPTHLIKTRGQQVTLRCSPISGHKSVSWYQQVLGQGPQFIFQYYEKEERGRGNFPDRFSARQFPNYSSELNVNALLLGDSALYLCASSLSWDRRFYGYTFGSGTRLTVV.

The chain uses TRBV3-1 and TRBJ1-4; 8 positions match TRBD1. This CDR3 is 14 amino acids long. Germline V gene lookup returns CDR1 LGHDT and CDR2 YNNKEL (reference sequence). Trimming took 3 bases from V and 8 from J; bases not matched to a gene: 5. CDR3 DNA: TGTGCCAGCAGCCATACAGGGGGAAGGGAAAAACTGTTTTTT. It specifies CASSHTGGREKLFF.

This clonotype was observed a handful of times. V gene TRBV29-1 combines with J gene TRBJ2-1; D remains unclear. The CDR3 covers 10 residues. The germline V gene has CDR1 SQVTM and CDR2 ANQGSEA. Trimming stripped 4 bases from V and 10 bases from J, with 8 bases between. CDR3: CSVGSWEQFF. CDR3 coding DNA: TGCAGCGTTGGGAGCTGGGAGCAGTTCTTC.

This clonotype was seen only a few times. CDR3 loop: CASSLVAGNSPLHF. In nucleotides, the CDR3 is TGCGCCAGCAGCTTGGTCGCAGGGAATTCACCCCTCCACTTT. This chain uses TRBV5-1 with TRBJ1-6; a possible D gene is TRBD1 (5 bases). The CDR3 is 14 amino acids. V was pared by 0 bases and J by 7 bases, with 8 bases between. The germline V gene encodes CDR1 SGHRS and CDR2 YFSETQ.

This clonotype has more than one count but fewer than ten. The CDR3 DNA reads TGCAGCGCTTCGGTGGCGGGGAGAGAGACCCAGTACTTC. Protein: CSASVAGRETQYF. The genes are TRBV29-1 and TRBJ2-5; D is perhaps TRBD2 (6 bases). This CDR3 spans 13 amino acids. The germline CDR1 and CDR2 sequences are SQVTM and ANQGSEA. V was pared by 7 bases and J by 4 bases, with 16 bases between.

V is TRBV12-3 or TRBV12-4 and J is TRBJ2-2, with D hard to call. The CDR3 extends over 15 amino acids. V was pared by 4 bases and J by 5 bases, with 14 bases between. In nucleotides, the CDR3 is TGTGCCAGCAGTTCAGGACCGCCTGTTACCGGGGAGCTGTTTTTT. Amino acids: CASSSGPPVTGELFF.

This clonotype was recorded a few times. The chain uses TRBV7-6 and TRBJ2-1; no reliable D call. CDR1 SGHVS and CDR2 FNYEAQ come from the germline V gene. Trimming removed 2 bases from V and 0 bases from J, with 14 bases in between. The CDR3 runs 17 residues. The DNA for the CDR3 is TGTGCCAGCAGCTTAAGTAGGGCTCCCAGCTCCTACAATGAGCAGTTCTTC. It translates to CASSLSRAPSSYNEQFF.

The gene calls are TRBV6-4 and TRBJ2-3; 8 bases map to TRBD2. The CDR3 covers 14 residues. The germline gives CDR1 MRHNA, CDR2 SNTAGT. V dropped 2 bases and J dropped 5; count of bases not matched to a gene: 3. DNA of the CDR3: TGTGCCAGCAGTGACCGGGGGGGCCAAGATACGCAGTATTTT. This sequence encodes CASSDRGGQDTQYF.

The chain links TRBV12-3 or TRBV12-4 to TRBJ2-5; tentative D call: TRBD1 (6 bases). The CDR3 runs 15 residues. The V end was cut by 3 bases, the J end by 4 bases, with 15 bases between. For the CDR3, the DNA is TGTGCCAGCAGTTTGGGGCAGGGGACCGGAGAGACCCAGTACTTC. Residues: CASSLGQGTGETQYF.

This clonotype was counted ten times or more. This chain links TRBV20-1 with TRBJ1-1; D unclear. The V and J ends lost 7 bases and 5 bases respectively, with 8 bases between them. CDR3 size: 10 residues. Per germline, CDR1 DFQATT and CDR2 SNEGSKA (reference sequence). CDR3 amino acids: CSGLGTEAFF. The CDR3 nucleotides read TGCAGTGGGCTGGGAACTGAAGCTTTCTTT.

The CDR3 loop reads CASSPAYADYGYTF. DNA for the CDR3: TGTGCCAGCTCACCAGCATACGCAGACTATGGCTACACCTTC. The chain is built from TRBV18 and TRBJ1-2; the D is unclear. V lost 2 bases to trimming and J lost 3 bases, with 10 bases between them. Germline V gene lookup returns CDR1 KGHSH and CDR2 LQKENI. This CDR3 region has 14 residues.

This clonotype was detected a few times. In DNA form, the CDR3 reads TGTGCCAGCAGCCTGACAGCCAGCTTTAATCAGCCCCAGCATTTT. As protein: CASSLTASFNQPQHF. The rearrangement joins TRBV7-8 to TRBJ1-5, with a possible D match to TRBD1 (5 bases). The CDR3 has 15 amino acids. Germline-derived CDR1 and CDR2 are SGHVS and FQNEAQ. Deletions cut 5 bases from V and 4 bases from J, with 15 bases between.

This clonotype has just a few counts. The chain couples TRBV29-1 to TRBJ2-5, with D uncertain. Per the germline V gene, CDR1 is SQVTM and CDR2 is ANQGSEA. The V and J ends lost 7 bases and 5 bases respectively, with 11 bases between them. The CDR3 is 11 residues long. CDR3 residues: CSGAIGETQYF. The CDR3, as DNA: TGCAGCGGGGCTATCGGGGAGACCCAGTACTTC.